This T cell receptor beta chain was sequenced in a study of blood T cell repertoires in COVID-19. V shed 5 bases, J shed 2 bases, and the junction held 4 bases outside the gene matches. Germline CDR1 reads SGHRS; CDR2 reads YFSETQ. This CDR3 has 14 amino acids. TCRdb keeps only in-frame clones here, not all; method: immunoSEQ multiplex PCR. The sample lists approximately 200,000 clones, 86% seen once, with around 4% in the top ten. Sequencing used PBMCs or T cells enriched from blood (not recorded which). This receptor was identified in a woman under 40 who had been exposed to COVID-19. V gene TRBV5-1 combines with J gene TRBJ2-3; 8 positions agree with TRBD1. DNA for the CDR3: TGCGCCAGCAGGGGACAGGTCTCCACAGATACGCAGTATTTT. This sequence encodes CASRGQVSTDTQYF. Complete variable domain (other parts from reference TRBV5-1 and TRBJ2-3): KAGVTQTPRYLIKTRGQQVTLSCSPISGHRSVSWYQQTPGQGLQFLFEYFSETQRNKGNFPGRFSGRQFSNSRSEMNVSTLELGDSALYLCASRGQVSTDTQYFGPGTRLTVL.